This paragraph reports one T cell receptor beta chain. Trimming at V came to 5 bases and at J to 1 base, leaving 10 bases not matched to a gene. The CDR3 length is 16 residues. Germline-derived CDR1 and CDR2 are SEHNR and FQNEAQ (reference sequence). This sample is part of a study of blood T cell repertoires in COVID-19. Turning to the study itself: Samples came from the United States, Italy and Spain, spanning acute and convalescent COVID-19. T cells, B-cell-depleted T cells, or PBMCs provided the cDNA or gDNA that served as material.

How the authors handled the data: How many nucleated cells were present was estimated from reference gene primer amplification. TCRdb's copy holds only in-frame clones and misses some; the assay was immunoSEQ multiplex PCR. That table gives V, J and clone size, and the DNA gave D and trimming. The table records 250,000 to 350,000 clones, roughly 82% of them present only once. The source is a woman aged 45-65 years with acute or convalescent COVID-19. Material: peripheral blood. The chain recombines TRBV7-9 with TRBJ1-1; 7 bases match TRBD1. CDR3 protein: CASSKPRQGQNTEAFF. The CDR3 nucleotides read TGTGCCAGCAGCAAGCCCCGACAGGGACAGAACACTGAAGCTTTCTTT.